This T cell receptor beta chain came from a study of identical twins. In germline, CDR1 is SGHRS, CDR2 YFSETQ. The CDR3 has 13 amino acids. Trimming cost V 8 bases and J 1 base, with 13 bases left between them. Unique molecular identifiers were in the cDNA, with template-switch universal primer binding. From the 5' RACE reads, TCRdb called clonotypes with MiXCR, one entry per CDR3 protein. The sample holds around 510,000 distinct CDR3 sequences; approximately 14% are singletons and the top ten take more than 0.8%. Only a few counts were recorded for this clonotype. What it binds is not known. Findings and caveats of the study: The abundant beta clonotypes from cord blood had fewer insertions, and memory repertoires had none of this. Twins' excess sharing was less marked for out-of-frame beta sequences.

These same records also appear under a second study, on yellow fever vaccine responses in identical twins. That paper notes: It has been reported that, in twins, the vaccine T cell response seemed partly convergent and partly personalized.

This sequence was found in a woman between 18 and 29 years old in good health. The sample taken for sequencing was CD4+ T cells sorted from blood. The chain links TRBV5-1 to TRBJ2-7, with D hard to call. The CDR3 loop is CASSLIDSYEQYF. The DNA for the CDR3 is TGCGCCAGTTCCCTCATCGATTCCTACGAGCAGTACTTC.